This is a list of T cell receptor beta chains from one sample in a study of CD4 and CD8 cells across lung adenocarcinoma regions. TCRdb reanalysed the PCR reads using MiXCR and keeps one entry per CDR3 protein. The sample yields approximately 7,700 distinct CDR3 sequences, roughly 50% seen once. The sample taken for sequencing was CD4+ T cells from the center of a lung tumor. Source of these receptors: a female donor with lung adenocarcinoma. The CD4 and CD8 labels of this study may be unreliable. Each CDR3 is given with its conserved first and last residue. Fields, in order: V gene, D gene, J gene, CDR3 length, clone size, CDR3 protein, CDR3 DNA. The D gene is left open where the match is weak. Only part of the rows carry a size: once, few, many, or a class if the clone is expanded.

>TRBV11-2|TRBD2|TRBJ2-7|15|.
CASSIRDYLRNEQYF
TGTGCCAGCAGCATCAGGGACTACCTTAGGAATGAGCAGTACTTC
>TRBV6-1|.|TRBJ2-7|13|.
CASNKILEDEQYF
TGTGCCAGCAACAAAATACTAGAGGACGAGCAGTACTTC
>TRBV6-1|.|TRBJ2-1|11|large
CASSEMGGNFF
TGTGCCAGCAGTGAAATGGGGGGAAATTTCTTC
>TRBV10-1|TRBD2|TRBJ2-1|15|medium-sized
CASSEFSGDDNEQFF
TGCGCCAGCAGTGAGTTTAGCGGGGACGACAATGAGCAGTTCTTC
>TRBV27|.|TRBJ2-7|11|.
CASTSGYEQYF
TGTGCCAGCACTTCAGGGTACGAGCAGTACTTC
>TRBV11-3|.|TRBJ2-3|15|.
CASSSRDNGGDTQYF
TGTGCCAGCAGCTCCCGGGACAACGGAGGAGATACGCAGTATTTT
>TRBV27|.|TRBJ2-4|15|.
CARTNLGGEENTQYF
TGTGCCAGGACCAACCTGGGCGGTGAAGAAAACACCCAGTACTTC
>TRBV10-3|TRBD1|TRBJ2-1|13|once
CANKGQGADEQFF
TGTGCCAACAAAGGACAGGGGGCCGATGAGCAGTTCTTC
>TRBV27|TRBD1|TRBJ2-1|15|few
CASSSPGQGYNEQFF
TGTGCCAGCAGTTCGCCGGGACAGGGGTACAATGAGCAGTTCTTC
>TRBV6-1|TRBD1|TRBJ2-3|16|.
CASRARDRQNTDTQYF
TGTGCCAGCAGGGCCCGGGACAGGCAAAACACAGATACGCAGTATTTT
>TRBV7-2|.|TRBJ2-5|15|.
CASSLPTGLQETQYF
TGTGCCAGCAGCTTACCAACAGGGTTACAAGAGACCCAGTACTTC
>TRBV27|.|TRBJ2-5|15|.
CARTHGGRDQETQYF
TGTGCCAGGACCCACGGGGGCCGTGACCAAGAGACCCAGTACTTC
>TRBV10-3|TRBD2|TRBJ2-3|14|.
CAGSAAGEADTQYF
TGTGCGGGGAGCGCGGCGGGAGAGGCAGATACGCAGTATTTT
>TRBV6-1|.|TRBJ2-3|14|.
CASSENPGIDTQYF
TGTGCCAGCAGTGAAAACCCGGGGATAGATACGCAGTATTTT
>TRBV6-1|.|TRBJ2-3|16|.
CASSVSGGRAKNTQYF
TGTGCCAGCAGCGTCTCTGGGGGGAGAGCCAAAAATACGCAGTATTTC
>TRBV9|.|TRBJ2-3|16|.
CASSALAGFSTDTQYF
TGTGCCAGCAGCGCCCTGGCGGGCTTCAGCACAGATACGCAGTATTTT
>TRBV6-5|.|TRBJ2-3|14|.
CASSLRPSTDTQYF
TGTGCCAGCAGTTTGAGGCCCAGCACAGATACGCAGTATTTT
>TRBV11-2|TRBD2|TRBJ2-1|15|many
CASSLGTSGMNEQFF
TGTGCCAGCAGCTTAGGGACTAGCGGGATGAATGAGCAGTTCTTC
>TRBV6-5|TRBD2|TRBJ2-1|15|few
CASSYSTSGIFEQFF
TGTGCCAGCAGTTACTCGACTAGCGGGATTTTTGAGCAGTTCTTC
>TRBV27|.|TRBJ2-4|15|.
CASTNLGGDQNTQYF
TGTGCCAGCACCAACCTCGGCGGGGACCAAAACACCCAGTACTTC
>TRBV27|.|TRBJ2-1|11|large
CASSFGYWQFF
TGTGCCAGCAGTTTCGGGTATTGGCAGTTCTTC
>TRBV27|.|TRBJ2-1|13|many
CASSLQGYNEQFF
TGTGCCAGCAGCCTACAGGGATACAATGAGCAGTTCTTC
>TRBV6-5|.|TRBJ2-2|14|.
CASSYGLVAGELFF
TGTGCCAGCAGTTACGGTCTAGTCGCCGGGGAGCTGTTTTTT
>TRBV7-2|.|TRBJ2-3|16|.
CASSLRIHASTDTQYF
TGTGCCAGCAGCCTCCGGATTCATGCCTCCACAGATACGCAGTATTTT
>TRBV10-2|.|TRBJ2-7|15|few
CASSDLLAVAYEQYF
TGCGCCAGCAGTGACCTTTTAGCGGTTGCCTACGAGCAGTACTTC
>TRBV27|TRBD2|TRBJ2-3|17|once
CACCPGLGGGVPDTQYF
TGTGCCTGCTGTCCGGGGCTCGGGGGAGGGGTCCCAGATACGCAGTATTTT
>TRBV27|TRBD2|TRBJ2-7|16|.
CACRSRGAGGQETQYF
TGTGCCTGCAGGAGTCGAGGGGCGGGGGGCCAAGAGACGCAGTACTTC
>TRBV27|TRBD1|TRBJ2-3|12|.
CAGGTGKNTQYF
TGTGCGGGCGGGACAGGCAAAAATACTCAGTATTTT
>TRBV30|.|TRBJ2-2|12|.
CAWVWGTGELFF
TGTGCCTGGGTGTGGGGCACCGGGGAGCTGTTTTTT
>TRBV6-1|.|TRBJ2-7|12|medium-sized
CASRAPISKQYF
TGTGCCAGCAGAGCCCCCATTTCGAAGCAGTACTTC
>TRBV6-1|TRBD2|TRBJ2-1|16|.
CASSKISGRAYNEQFF
TGTGCCAGCAGTAAAATTAGCGGGAGGGCCTACAATGAGCAGTTCTTC
>TRBV27|.|TRBJ2-5|15|.
CAAGLGGRDQETQYF
TGTGCCGCGGGGCTCGGGGGCCGTGACCAAGAGACCCAGTACTTC
>TRBV6-1|.|TRBJ2-5|13|.
CASGGGGEETQYF
TGTGCCAGCGGGGGGGGCGGCGAAGAGACCCAGTACTTC
>TRBV7-2|TRBD2|TRBJ2-4|16|.
CASSLSGGCAKDTQYF
TGTGCCAGCAGCTTATCGGGGGGGTGCGCCAAAGATACGCAGTACTTT
>TRBV6-5|TRBD2|TRBJ2-7|14|few
CASSYTQRGYEQYF
TGTGCCAGCAGTTATACCCAGCGGGGGTACGAGCAGTACTTC
>TRBV6-1|TRBD2|TRBJ2-5|21|medium-sized
CASSDPGLAGRVRQYQETQYF
TGTGCCAGCAGTGACCCGGGACTAGCGGGGAGGGTGCGACAGTACCAAGAGACCCAGTACTTC
>TRBV10-3|.|TRBJ2-5|15|few
CAISRDVIGKETQYF
TGTGCCATCAGTAGGGACGTCATTGGGAAGGAGACCCAGTACTTC
>TRBV6-1|.|TRBJ2-7|13|.
CASRGTDSYEQYF
TGTGCCAGCAGGGGGACGGACTCCTACGAGCAGTACTTC
>TRBV6-1|TRBD1|TRBJ2-3|13|.
CASSDRDADTQYF
TGTGCCAGCAGCGACAGGGATGCAGATACGCAGTATTTT
>TRBV27|.|TRBJ2-4|12|.
CASSLTPDIQYF
TGTGCCAGCAGTCTAACCCCGGACATTCAGTACTTC
>TRBV7-2|.|TRBJ2-7|15|once
CASRYDRGPRYEQYF
TGTGCCAGCAGATACGACAGAGGACCTCGGTACGAGCAGTACTTC
>TRBV27|TRBD2|TRBJ2-1|18|many
CASSTGLARSGRYNEQFF
TGTGCCAGCAGTACGGGACTAGCCAGATCAGGACGCTACAATGAGCAGTTCTTC
>TRBV6-5|.|TRBJ2-3|14|medium-sized
CASRMTGEADTQYF
TGTGCCAGCAGAATGACAGGAGAGGCAGATACGCAGTATTTT
>TRBV7-3|.|TRBJ2-3|13|.
CASSLTAADTQYF
TGTGCCAGCAGCCTTACAGCCGCAGATACGCAGTATTTT
>TRBV6-1|TRBD2|TRBJ2-1|15|.
CASRVSGRAYNEQFF
TGTGCCAGCAGAGTCAGCGGGAGGGCCTACAATGAGCAGTTCTTC
>TRBV7-2|TRBD2|TRBJ2-1|15|.
CASSSTAGGRNEQFF
TGTGCCAGCAGCTCGACGGCGGGAGGACGGAATGAGCAGTTCTTC